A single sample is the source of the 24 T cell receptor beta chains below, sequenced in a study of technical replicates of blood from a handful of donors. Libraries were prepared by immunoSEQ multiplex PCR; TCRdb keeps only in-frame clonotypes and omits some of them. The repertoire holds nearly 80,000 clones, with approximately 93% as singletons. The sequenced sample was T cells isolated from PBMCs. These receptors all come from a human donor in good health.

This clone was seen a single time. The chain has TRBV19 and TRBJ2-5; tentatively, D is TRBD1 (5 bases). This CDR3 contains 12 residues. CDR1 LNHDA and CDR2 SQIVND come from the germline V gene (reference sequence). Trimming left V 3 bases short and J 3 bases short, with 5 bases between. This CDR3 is CASSIREETQYF. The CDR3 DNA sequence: TGTGCCAGTAGTATCAGGGAAGAGACCCAGTACTTC.

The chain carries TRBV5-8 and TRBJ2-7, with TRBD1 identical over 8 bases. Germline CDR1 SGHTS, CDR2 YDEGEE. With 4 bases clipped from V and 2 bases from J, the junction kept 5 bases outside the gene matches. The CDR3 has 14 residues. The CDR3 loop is CASSRDRRPYEQYF. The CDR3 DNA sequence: TGTGCCAGCAGCCGGGACAGGCGCCCCTACGAGCAGTACTTC.

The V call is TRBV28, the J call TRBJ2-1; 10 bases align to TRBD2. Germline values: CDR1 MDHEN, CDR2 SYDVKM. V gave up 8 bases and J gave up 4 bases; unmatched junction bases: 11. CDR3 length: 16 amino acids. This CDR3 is CASLLAGRLKYNEQFF. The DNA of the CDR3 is TGTGCCAGCTTACTAGCGGGACGTCTCAAGTACAATGAGCAGTTCTTC.

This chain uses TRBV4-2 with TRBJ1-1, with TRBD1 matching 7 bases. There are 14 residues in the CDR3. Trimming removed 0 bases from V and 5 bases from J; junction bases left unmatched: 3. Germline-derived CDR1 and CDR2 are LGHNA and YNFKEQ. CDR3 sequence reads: CASSQDQGDTEAFF. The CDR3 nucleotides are TGTGCCAGCAGCCAAGACCAGGGGGATACTGAAGCTTTCTTT.

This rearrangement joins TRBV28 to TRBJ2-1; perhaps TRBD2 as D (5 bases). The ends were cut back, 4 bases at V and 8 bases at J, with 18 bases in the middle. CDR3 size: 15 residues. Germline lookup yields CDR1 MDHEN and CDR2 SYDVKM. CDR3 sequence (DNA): TGTGCCAGCAGTTCTCCCCCAACTAGGAACGATGAGCAGTTCTTC. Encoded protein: CASSSPPTRNDEQFF.

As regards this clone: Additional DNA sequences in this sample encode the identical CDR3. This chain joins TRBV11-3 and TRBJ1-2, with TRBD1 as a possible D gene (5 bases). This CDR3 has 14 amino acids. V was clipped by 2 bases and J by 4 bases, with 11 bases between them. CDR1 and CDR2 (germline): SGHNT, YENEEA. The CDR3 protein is CASSLSSGFYGYTF. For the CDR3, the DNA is TGTGCCAGCAGCTTAAGTTCAGGGTTCTATGGCTACACCTTC.

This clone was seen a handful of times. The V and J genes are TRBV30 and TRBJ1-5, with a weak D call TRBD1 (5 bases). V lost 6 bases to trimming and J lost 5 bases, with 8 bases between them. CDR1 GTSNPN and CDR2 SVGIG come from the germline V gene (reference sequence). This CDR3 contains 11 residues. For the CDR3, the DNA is TGTGCCTGCGGGGGGGATCAGCCCCAGCATTTT. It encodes CACGGDQPQHF.

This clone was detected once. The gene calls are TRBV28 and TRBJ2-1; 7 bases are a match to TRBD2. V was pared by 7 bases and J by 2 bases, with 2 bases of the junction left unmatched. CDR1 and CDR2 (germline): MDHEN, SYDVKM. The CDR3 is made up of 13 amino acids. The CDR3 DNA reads TGTGCCAGCAAGCTAGCGGCCTACAATGAGCAGTTCTTC. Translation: CASKLAAYNEQFF.

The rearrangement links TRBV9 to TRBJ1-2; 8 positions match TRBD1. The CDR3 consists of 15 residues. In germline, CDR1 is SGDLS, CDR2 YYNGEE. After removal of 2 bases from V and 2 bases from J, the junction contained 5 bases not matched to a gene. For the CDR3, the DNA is TGTGCCAGCAGCGTTGGGGGACAGGCCAACTATGGCTACACCTTC. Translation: CASSVGGQANYGYTF.

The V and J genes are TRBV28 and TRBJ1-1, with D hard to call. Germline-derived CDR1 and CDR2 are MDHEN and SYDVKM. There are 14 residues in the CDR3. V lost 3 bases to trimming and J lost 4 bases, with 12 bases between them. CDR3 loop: CASSFFGGFTEAFF. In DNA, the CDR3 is TGTGCCAGCAGTTTTTTCGGAGGGTTCACTGAAGCTTTCTTT.

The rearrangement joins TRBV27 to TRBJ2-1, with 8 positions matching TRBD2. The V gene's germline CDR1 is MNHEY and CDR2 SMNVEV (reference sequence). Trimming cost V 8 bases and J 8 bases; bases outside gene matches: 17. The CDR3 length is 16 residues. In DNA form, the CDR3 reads TGTGCCAGCGCTCCTCGCCAGCGGGAGAGGTTCGATGAGCAGTTCTTC. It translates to CASAPRQRERFDEQFF.

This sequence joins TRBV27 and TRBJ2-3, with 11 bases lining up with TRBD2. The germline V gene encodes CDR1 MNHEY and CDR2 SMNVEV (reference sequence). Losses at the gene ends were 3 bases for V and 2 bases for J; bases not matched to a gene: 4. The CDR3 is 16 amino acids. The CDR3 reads CASSLGLAELTDTQYF. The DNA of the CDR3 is TGTGCCAGCAGTTTGGGACTAGCGGAGCTCACAGATACGCAGTATTTT.

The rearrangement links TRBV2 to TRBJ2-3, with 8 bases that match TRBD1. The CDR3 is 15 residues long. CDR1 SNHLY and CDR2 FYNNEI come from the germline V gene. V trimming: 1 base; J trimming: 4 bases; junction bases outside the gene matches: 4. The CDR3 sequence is CASSEGPGGPDTQYF. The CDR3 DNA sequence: TGTGCCAGCAGTGAAGGGCCAGGGGGCCCAGATACGCAGTATTTT.

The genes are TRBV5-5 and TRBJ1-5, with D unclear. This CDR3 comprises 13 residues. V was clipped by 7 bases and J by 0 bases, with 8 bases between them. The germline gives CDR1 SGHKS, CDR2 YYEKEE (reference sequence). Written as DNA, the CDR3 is TGTGCCAGCCACGGAGATAGCAATCAGCCCCAGCATTTT. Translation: CASHGDSNQPQHF.

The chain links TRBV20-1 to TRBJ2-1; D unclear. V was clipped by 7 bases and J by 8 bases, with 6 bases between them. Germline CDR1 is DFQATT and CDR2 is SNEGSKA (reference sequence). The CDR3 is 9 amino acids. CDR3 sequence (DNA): TGCAGTGTAAACTATGAGCAGTTCTTC. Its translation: CSVNYEQFF.

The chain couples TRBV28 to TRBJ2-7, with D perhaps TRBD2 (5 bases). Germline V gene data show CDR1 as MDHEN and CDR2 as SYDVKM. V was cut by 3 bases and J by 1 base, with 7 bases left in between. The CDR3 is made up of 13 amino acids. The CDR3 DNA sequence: TGTGCCAGCAGTTTGATAGCGTCCTACGAGCAGTACTTC. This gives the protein CASSLIASYEQYF.

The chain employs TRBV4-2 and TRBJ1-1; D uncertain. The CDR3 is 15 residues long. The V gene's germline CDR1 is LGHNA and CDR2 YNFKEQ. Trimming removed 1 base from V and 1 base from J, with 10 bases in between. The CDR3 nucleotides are TGTGCCAGCAGCCAAGTTCAACAGTCGAACACTGAAGCTTTCTTT. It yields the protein CASSQVQQSNTEAFF.

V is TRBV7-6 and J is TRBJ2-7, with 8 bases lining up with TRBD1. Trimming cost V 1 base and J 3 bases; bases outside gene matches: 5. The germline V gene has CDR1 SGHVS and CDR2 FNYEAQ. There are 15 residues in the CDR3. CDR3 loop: CASSLGSGGVYEQYF. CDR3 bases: TGTGCCAGCAGCTTAGGGTCAGGGGGCGTCTACGAGCAGTACTTC.

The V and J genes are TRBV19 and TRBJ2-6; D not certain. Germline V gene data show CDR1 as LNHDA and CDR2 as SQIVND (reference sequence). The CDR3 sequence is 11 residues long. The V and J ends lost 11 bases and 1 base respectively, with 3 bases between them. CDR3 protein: CASSGANVLTF. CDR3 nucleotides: TGTGCCTCATCTGGGGCCAACGTCCTGACTTTC.

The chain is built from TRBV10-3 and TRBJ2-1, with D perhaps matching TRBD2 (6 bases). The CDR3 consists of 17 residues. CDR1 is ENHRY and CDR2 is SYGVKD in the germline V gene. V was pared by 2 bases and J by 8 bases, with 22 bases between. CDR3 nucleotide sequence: TGTGCCATCAGTGAGGTAGTTACGGGAGATGGGAAAGATGAGCAGTTCTTC. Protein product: CAISEVVTGDGKDEQFF.

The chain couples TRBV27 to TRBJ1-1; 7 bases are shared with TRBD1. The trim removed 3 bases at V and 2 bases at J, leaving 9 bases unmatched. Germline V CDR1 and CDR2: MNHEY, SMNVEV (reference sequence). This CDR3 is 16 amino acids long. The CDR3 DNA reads TGTGCCAGCAGTTTGTCAGGGGGTTTCAGTAACACTGAAGCTTTCTTT. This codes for CASSLSGGFSNTEAFF.

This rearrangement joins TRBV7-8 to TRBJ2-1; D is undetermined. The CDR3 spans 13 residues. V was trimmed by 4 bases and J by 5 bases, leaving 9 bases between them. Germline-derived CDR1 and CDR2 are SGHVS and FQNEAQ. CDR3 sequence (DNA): TGTGCCAGCAGCTGGAATAGCAACAATGAGCAGTTCTTC. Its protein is CASSWNSNNEQFF.

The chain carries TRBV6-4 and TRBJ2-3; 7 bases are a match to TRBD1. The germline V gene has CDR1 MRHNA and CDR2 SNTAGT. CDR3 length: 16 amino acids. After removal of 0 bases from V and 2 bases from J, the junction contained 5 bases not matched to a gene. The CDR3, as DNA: TGTGCCAGCAGTGACTCACCGACAGGGTTCACAGATACGCAGTATTTT. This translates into CASSDSPTGFTDTQYF.

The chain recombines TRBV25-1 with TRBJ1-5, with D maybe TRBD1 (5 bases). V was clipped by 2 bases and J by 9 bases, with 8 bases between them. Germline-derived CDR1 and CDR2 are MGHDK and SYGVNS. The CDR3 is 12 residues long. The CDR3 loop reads CASSEGGWPQHF. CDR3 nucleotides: TGTGCCAGCAGTGAAGGGGGGTGGCCCCAGCATTTT.